The present TCR beta chain was sequenced within a study of cytomegalovirus exposure and HLA in healthy donors. Amplification used 60 Vbeta primers and 13 Jbeta primers. The method was immunoSEQ multiplex PCR; TCRdb's version includes in-frame clones alone and lacks a portion of them. The sample yields around 110,000 clones, 81% seen once. From germline, CDR1 is WSHSY and CDR2 SAAADI. The CDR3 totals 15 residues. The V segment lost 0 bases and the J segment 12 bases; nucleotides outside the gene matches: 6. The source is a man aged 25-40 years in good health and CMV-seronegative. Sequenced input: PBMCs. This sequence joins TRBV10-2 and TRBJ2-1; 12 nucleotides agree with TRBD1. CDR3 region: CASSESGQGARGQFF. The CDR3 coding sequence is TGCGCCAGCAGTGAGTCGGGACAGGGGGCCCGAGGGCAGTTCTTC.